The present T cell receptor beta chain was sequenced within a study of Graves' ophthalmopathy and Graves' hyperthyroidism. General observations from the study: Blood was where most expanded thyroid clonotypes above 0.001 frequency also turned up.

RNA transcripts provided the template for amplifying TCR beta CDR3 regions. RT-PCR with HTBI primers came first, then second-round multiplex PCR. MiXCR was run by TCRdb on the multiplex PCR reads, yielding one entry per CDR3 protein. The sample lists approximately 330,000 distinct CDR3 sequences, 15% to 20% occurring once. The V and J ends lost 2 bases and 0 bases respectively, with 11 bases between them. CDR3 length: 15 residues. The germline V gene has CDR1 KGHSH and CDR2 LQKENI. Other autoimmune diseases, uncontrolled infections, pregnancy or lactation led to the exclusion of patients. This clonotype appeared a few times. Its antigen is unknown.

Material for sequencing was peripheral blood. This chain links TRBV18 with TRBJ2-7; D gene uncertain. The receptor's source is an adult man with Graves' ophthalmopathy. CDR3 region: CASSPTASSSYEQYF. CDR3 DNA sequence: TGTGCCAGCTCACCAACAGCCTCTAGCTCCTACGAGCAGTACTTC.